The table lists the clone carrying this TCR beta chain with a few counts. Amplification of TCR beta CDR3 regions was performed using RNA transcripts as template. Using the HTBI primer set, a first-round RT-PCR was run on the TCR CDR3. TCRdb re-analysed the multiplex PCR reads in MiXCR, keeping a single row per CDR3 protein. The data show hundreds of thousands of distinct CDR3 sequences, about 20% seen once. The CDR3 is 16 residues long. Trimming removed 0 bases from V and 4 bases from J, with 15 bases in between. Germline V gene sequence: CDR1 SGHRS, CDR2 YFSETQ. The data derive from a study of T cells in Graves' hyperthyroidism and ophthalmopathy.

The sequencing input was blood. V and J are TRBV5-1 and TRBJ2-3; TRBD2 is a possible D gene (7 bases). The origin of this receptor is a woman in her 70s with Graves' ophthalmopathy. CDR3 sequence reads: CASSLAGAGAPDTQYF. CDR3 nucleotides: TGCGCCAGCAGCTTGGCAGGGGCGGGAGCCCCAGATACGCAGTATTTT.